Below are 19 T cell receptor beta chains sequenced from a single sample in a study of OX40 agonist ivuxolimab in advanced cancers. Sequencing used immunoSEQ multiplex PCR; TCRdb keeps in-frame clones, though not all of them. Of over 50,000 clones in the sample, around 93% were seen once. Source: CD4+ or CD8+ T cells sorted from blood, taken in a trial of the OX40 agonist ivuxolimab. Every receptor here comes from an adult with an advanced solid tumor such as melanoma, head and neck, liver or kidney cancer.

A single count supports this clone. The chain carries TRBV23-1 and TRBJ2-7; D is possibly TRBD1 (6 bases). TRBV23-1 is noted as an ORF with a role that remains uncertain. V was clipped by 5 bases and J by 0 bases, with 11 bases between them. The CDR3 has 14 residues. In nucleotides, the CDR3 is TGCGCCAGCAGTAACAGGGTCACCTCCTACGAGCAGTACTTC. As protein: CASSNRVTSYEQYF.

This clone is labeled medium-sized (0.01 to 0.1%). This sequence joins TRBV4-1 and TRBJ2-5; 9 positions agree with TRBD2. Per the germline V gene, CDR1 is MGHRA and CDR2 is YSYEKL. Germline trimming cut 1 base from V and 3 bases from J; bases unmatched to any gene: 3. CDR3 length: 15 amino acids. The CDR3 nucleotides are TGCGCCAGCAGCCAAGGGACTAGCGCAAAAGAGACCCAGTACTTC. Protein product: CASSQGTSAKETQYF.

The chain uses TRBV10-3 and TRBJ2-7, with D possibly TRBD1 on 6 matching bases. Per the germline V gene, CDR1 is ENHRY and CDR2 is SYGVKD. The CDR3 length is 14 residues. V gave up 3 bases and J gave up 4 bases, with 13 bases separating them. The DNA for the CDR3 is TGTGCCATCAGTGAACAGGGAAGTTCATACGAGCAGTACTTC. Protein sequence: CAISEQGSSYEQYF.

This chain joins TRBV27 and TRBJ2-1; either TRBD1 or TRBD2 may supply D (6 bases each). Trimming pared 2 bases from V and 7 bases from J, leaving 18 bases between. This CDR3 has 16 residues. Germline CDR1 MNHEY, CDR2 SMNVEV (reference sequence). This CDR3 reads CASSLGGPGMMNEQFF. CDR3 nucleotide sequence: TGTGCCAGCAGTTTAGGGGGGCCAGGAATGATGAATGAGCAGTTCTTC.

This chain uses TRBV7-3 with TRBJ2-1; D gene ambiguous. Trimming shortened V by 2 bases and J by 4 bases, and 6 bases separated the two germline ends. CDR3 length: 13 amino acids. Germline CDR1 reads SGHTA; CDR2 reads FQGTGA. CDR3 coding DNA: TGTGCCAGCAGCTTAGGGCAGTACAATGAGCAGTTCTTC. It translates to CASSLGQYNEQFF.

The chain is built from TRBV7-9 and TRBJ1-4; TRBD1 matches 7 bases. Unmatched junction bases numbered 7, after V lost 1 base and J lost 14 bases. CDR3 length equals 13 residues. CDR1 and CDR2 from the germline V gene are SEHNR and FQNEAQ (reference sequence). The CDR3 sequence is CASSLEGAGNLFF. The CDR3 DNA follows: TGTGCCAGCAGCTTAGAGGGGGCAGGGAATCTGTTTTTT.

This rearrangement joins TRBV5-4 to TRBJ1-5; D unresolved. The CDR3 spans 13 residues. Germline loops: CDR1 SGHNT, CDR2 YYREEE (reference sequence). Trimming pared 0 bases from V and 0 bases from J, leaving 1 base between. DNA for the CDR3: TGTGCCAGCAGCTTGGATAGCAATCAGCCCCAGCATTTT. Translating it yields CASSLDSNQPQHF.

This chain links TRBV2 with TRBJ2-1; TRBD2 agrees at 12 bases. The CDR3 is 20 residues long. From germline, CDR1 is SNHLY and CDR2 FYNNEI. V was pared by 5 bases and J by 0 bases, with 14 bases of the junction left unmatched. The CDR3 is CASSFSITSGGSSSYNEQFF. CDR3 in DNA: TGTGCCAGCAGTTTCAGTATAACTAGCGGGGGGTCCAGCTCCTACAATGAGCAGTTCTTC.

Remarks on this clone: An end of the junction differs from the germline gene, which may be a read error. This chain connects TRBV5-1 to TRBJ2-7; D is perhaps TRBD1 or TRBD2 (6 bases each). Per the germline V gene, CDR1 is SGHRS and CDR2 is YFSETQ. The CDR3 length is 14 residues. DNA for the CDR3: TGTGCCAGCAGCTTGGGGACAATCGGGGGCGAGCAGTACTTC. As protein: CASSLGTIGGEQYF.

The chain has TRBV7-6 and TRBJ2-1, with a weak D call TRBD1 (6 bases). V was trimmed by 1 base and J by 7 bases, leaving 8 bases between them. CDR3 size: 13 residues. From germline, CDR1 is SGHVS and CDR2 FNYEAQ. CDR3: CASSLDRANEQFF. Written as DNA, the CDR3 is TGTGCCAGCAGCTTAGACAGGGCTAATGAGCAGTTCTTC.

The chain links TRBV2 to TRBJ2-1; a possible D gene is TRBD2 (5 bases). Trimming took off 7 bases at V and 2 bases at J, with 12 bases between the two ends. Germline V lookup: CDR1 SNHLY, CDR2 FYNNEI. CDR3 length: 14 residues. The CDR3 coding sequence is TGTGCCAGCACTGGGGAGATCACCTACAATGAGCAGTTCTTC. Encoded protein: CASTGEITYNEQFF. Supplemented by reference TRBV2 and TRBJ2-1, the full variable domain reads EPEVTQTPSHQVTQMGQEVILRCVPISNHLYFYWYRQILGQKVEFLVSFYNNEISEKSEIFDDQFSVERPDGSNFTLKIRSTKLEDSAMYFCASTGEITYNEQFFGPGTRLTVL.

This clone has a single count. V usage is TRBV15 and J usage is TRBJ2-7, with 7 bases lining up with TRBD2. Trimming cost V 5 bases and J 2 bases; bases outside gene matches: 6. CDR3 length equals 14 residues. Germline V CDR1 and CDR2: LNHNV, YYDKDF (reference sequence). This CDR3 is CATSVPSGPYEQYF. The CDR3 DNA sequence: TGTGCCACCAGCGTACCTAGCGGCCCCTACGAGCAGTACTTC.

This chain joins TRBV5-6 and TRBJ1-1; D remains ambiguous. The CDR3 has 14 amino acids. The germline V gene has CDR1 SGHDT and CDR2 YYEEEE. V lost 6 bases, J lost 4 bases, and 16 bases lay in between. CDR3 nucleotides: TGTGCCAGCAAATTTCGAGGCGCGGGCACTGAAGCTTTCTTT. Protein sequence: CASKFRGAGTEAFF.

The chain employs TRBV7-6 and TRBJ2-1; D is uncertain. The germline CDR1 and CDR2 sequences are SGHVS and FNYEAQ. The CDR3 has 16 residues. Trimming took off 2 bases at V and 2 bases at J, with 13 bases between the two ends. Here the CDR3 DNA reads TGTGCCAGCAGCTTAAGTGTGGCTGGGACCTACAATGAGCAGTTCTTC. This gives the protein CASSLSVAGTYNEQFF.

The CDR3 DNA reads as TGTGCCACCCTTGGTGCGGGAGGGGGTGAGCAGTACTTC. Protein product: CATLGAGGGEQYF. The rearrangement links TRBV6-5 to TRBJ2-7; 9 nucleotides line up with TRBD2. The V and J ends lost 10 bases and 7 bases, in that order; junction bases with no gene match: 11. The CDR3 has 13 residues. Germline V gives CDR1 MNHEY, CDR2 SVGAGI.

The CDR3 is CASNDRDFLRNEKLFF. Here the CDR3 DNA reads TGTGCCTCTAATGACAGGGACTTTCTCCGTAATGAAAAACTGTTTTTT. The V call is TRBV30, the J call TRBJ1-4; 7 positions agree with TRBD1. The CDR3 has 16 amino acids. Germline V gene sequence: CDR1 GTSNPN, CDR2 SVGIG (reference sequence). V dropped 7 bases and J dropped 4; count of bases not matched to a gene: 15.

This clone is judged medium-sized. J is TRBJ1-5 and V is TRBV30; tentative D call: TRBD1 (6 bases). The germline V gene encodes CDR1 GTSNPN and CDR2 SVGIG (reference sequence). The CDR3 has 15 residues. Trimming removed 5 bases at V and 1 base at J, with 15 bases between. CDR3 sequence reads: CAWANGDNSNQPQHF. The CDR3 DNA sequence: TGTGCCTGGGCCAACGGGGACAACAGCAATCAGCCCCAGCATTTT.

This rearrangement joins TRBV25-1 to TRBJ2-1, with TRBD2 matching 9 bases. The V and J ends lost 1 base and 3 bases, in that order; junction bases with no gene match: 10. In germline, CDR1 is MGHDK, CDR2 SYGVNS. There are 18 residues in the CDR3. CDR3 sequence: CASSEWNSGSGGYNEQFF. The CDR3 DNA reads TGTGCCAGCAGTGAATGGAATAGCGGGAGTGGCGGCTACAATGAGCAGTTCTTC.

V and J are TRBV7-6 and TRBJ2-3; D is unresolved. Germline V gene lookup returns CDR1 SGHVS and CDR2 FNYEAQ. The V end lost 5 bases, the J end lost 2 bases, and 14 bases lay between the germline ends. The CDR3 covers 15 residues. The CDR3 bases are TGTGCCAGCAGCGAGGACCAAGACAACACAGATACGCAGTATTTT. It codes for CASSEDQDNTDTQYF.